Listed below are T cell receptor beta chains from one sample, sequenced in a study of response to subunit inactivated influenza vaccine. TCRdb ran MiXCR on the RT-PCR reads and lists one entry per CDR3 protein. The sample carries some 200,000 distinct CDR3 sequences, 9.5% to 15% recorded once. The same specimen was also included in a second study, on T cells expressing NK-cell markers.

The sequencing here drew on CD8+ T cells sorted from PBMCs, taken 11 to 12 days after vaccination. Receptors were obtained from a man aged 50 to 60 who received an inactivated influenza vaccine. The CDR3 runs from the conserved cysteine through the conserved F or W. D genes are given only for firm matches. Where a row states a size, it is once, few, many or the class of an expanded clone; other rows omit it.

D,V,size,J,CDR3
-,TRBV29-1,-,TRBJ1-1,CSVDREDTEAFF
TRBD1,TRBV4-1,-,TRBJ2-2,CASSQARQGTGELFF
-,TRBV27,-,TRBJ2-7,CASSFYRGSYEQYF
-,TRBV7-9,few,TRBJ2-7,CASNPDPIADEQYF
TRBD2,TRBV14,-,TRBJ2-1,CASSQGRTSAYNEQFF
-,TRBV27,-,TRBJ2-7,CASSPRSGGYEQYF
-,TRBV28,once,TRBJ2-1,CASSLLRVNNEQFF
TRBD2,TRBV11-3,-,TRBJ2-1,CASSLGGGERDEQFF
-,TRBV6-2/TRBV6-3,-,TRBJ1-2,CASRRRTVNYGYTF
-,TRBV11-2,-,TRBJ2-5,CASSSRRGREETQYF